This T cell receptor beta chain derives from a study of regulatory T cells in long-lasting Graves disease. Time point indicated: persistent/refractory GD, antithyroid drugs over 5 years with positive TRAb. PBMC RNA was the source of the TCR library. For TCR beta, libraries came from iRepertoire HTBI primers and Arm-PCR of CDR3 regions. TCRdb used MiXCR to reprocess the multiplex PCR reads, holding one entry per CDR3 protein. This table holds about 300,000 distinct CDR3 sequences, 22% found once. Germline CDR1 SGDLS, CDR2 YYNGEE. Trimming shortened V by 3 bases and J by 5 bases, and 15 bases separated the two germline ends. The CDR3 runs to 14 residues.

The V call is TRBV9, the J call TRBJ2-7; D might be TRBD2 (5 bases). The specimen comprised peripheral blood mononuclear cells (PBMCs), sampled when the disease was refractory, from a patient treated with antithyroid drugs. The origin of this receptor is a female donor with Graves disease. The CDR3 reads CASSGRTTGDEQYF. CDR3 coding DNA: TGTGCCAGCAGCGGAAGAACGACCGGGGACGAGCAGTACTTC.